The 27 T cell receptor beta chains presented below share a single source sample, sequenced in a study of shared clonotypes between healthy human individuals. Profiling relied on immunoSEQ multiplex PCR, and the TCRdb table lists in-frame clones only, not all of them. The sample lists roughly 640,000 clones, around 72% occurring once. The source material was memory CD4+ T cells sorted from blood. Specified subset: CD45RA-negative fraction. All receptors come from a woman under 40 in good health.

The J gene is TRBJ2-2, the V gene TRBV2, with TRBD1 identical over 9 bases. The CDR3 covers 15 residues. From germline, CDR1 is SNHLY and CDR2 FYNNEI. Trimming cost V 0 bases and J 4 bases; bases outside gene matches: 0. DNA of the CDR3: TGTGCCAGCAGTGAAGCGACAGGGGGCACCGGGGAGCTGTTTTTT. This translates into CASSEATGGTGELFF.

The rearrangement links TRBV2 to TRBJ2-1, with a weak D call TRBD2 (7 bases). The CDR3 loop spans 13 amino acids. CDR1 SNHLY and CDR2 FYNNEI come from the germline V gene. The germline V and J ends were trimmed by 1 base and 9 bases, with 10 bases remaining between them. As DNA, the CDR3 is TGTGCCAGCAGTGAAGGGAGGGGGGGTGAGCAGTTCTTC. This codes for CASSEGRGGEQFF.

The chain uses TRBV25-1 and TRBJ1-5; D remains ambiguous. There are 12 residues in the CDR3. Germline V CDR1 and CDR2: MGHDK, SYGVNS. Trimming removed 2 bases from V and 7 bases from J, with 6 bases in between. CDR3: CASSEGWQPQHF. Here the CDR3 DNA reads TGTGCCAGCAGTGAAGGGTGGCAGCCCCAGCATTTT.

In regard to this clone: The same CDR3 can be traced to other DNA sequences in this sample. The rearrangement links TRBV27 to TRBJ1-3; D is unclear. Deletions cut 6 bases from V and 3 bases from J, with 9 bases between. The CDR3 is 13 residues long. The germline V gene has CDR1 MNHEY and CDR2 SMNVEV (reference sequence). CDR3 residues: CASSPTGGNTIYF. CDR3 DNA: TGTGCCAGCAGCCCGACTGGTGGAAACACCATATATTTT.

The chain joins TRBV30 to TRBJ2-1; the match to TRBD2 covers 8 bases. The CDR3 runs to 14 residues. V dropped 2 bases and J dropped 10; count of bases not matched to a gene: 10. Germline V gives CDR1 GTSNPN, CDR2 SVGIG (reference sequence). The CDR3 is CAWSLGLAGGEQFF. CDR3 DNA: TGTGCCTGGAGTCTCGGGCTAGCGGGTGGGGAGCAGTTCTTC.

The rearrangement links TRBV4-2 to TRBJ2-7; TRBD2 matches 7 bases. The CDR3 length is 15 residues. In germline, CDR1 is LGHNA, CDR2 YNFKEQ. V trimming: 1 base; J trimming: 0 bases; junction bases outside the gene matches: 3. The CDR3 DNA reads as TGTGCCAGCAGCCAAGTTCGGGGGGTCTCCTACGAGCAGTACTTC. It is translated as CASSQVRGVSYEQYF.

The gene calls are TRBV11-2 and TRBJ2-3; 11 bases are shared with TRBD2. Germline CDR1 reads SGHAT; CDR2 reads FQNNGV. CDR3 length: 15 residues. V gave up 5 bases and J gave up 4 bases; unmatched junction bases: 5. CDR3 nucleotides: TGTGCCAGCAGCCCACTAGCGGGAGCGGCAGATACGCAGTATTTT. This encodes CASSPLAGAADTQYF.

The J gene is TRBJ1-2, the V gene TRBV5-1, with unresolved D. Germline values: CDR1 SGHRS, CDR2 YFSETQ. V gave up 2 bases and J gave up 4 bases, with 12 bases separating them. The CDR3 extends over 14 amino acids. As DNA, the CDR3 is TGCGCCAGCAGCTTAAGGGAGCCCCTCTATGGCTACACCTTC. Protein sequence: CASSLREPLYGYTF.

This chain uses TRBV28 with TRBJ2-3; D possibly corresponds to TRBD1 (6 bases). CDR1 and CDR2 from the germline V gene are MDHEN and SYDVKM. The CDR3 length is 13 residues. V was shortened by 8 bases and J by 2 bases, with 11 bases between the two germline ends. The CDR3, as DNA: TGTGCCAGCCGGGACACAAACACAGATACGCAGTATTTT. Residues: CASRDTNTDTQYF.

This clone has just a few counts. The CDR3 reads CASSLGLQNQPQHF. Written as DNA, the CDR3 is TGTGCCAGCAGCTTAGGCTTGCAGAATCAGCCCCAGCATTTT. The V and J genes are TRBV11-2 and TRBJ1-5; D not resolved. CDR1 and CDR2 (germline): SGHAT, FQNNGV. The CDR3 sequence is 14 residues long. Trimming shortened V by 1 base and J by 4 bases, and 8 bases separated the two germline ends.

This clone was recorded once. This chain joins TRBV4-1 and TRBJ2-2; a weak D match, TRBD2 (5 bases). This CDR3 comprises 16 residues. V lost 1 base and J 0 bases, leaving 9 bases between the germline ends. Germline-derived CDR1 and CDR2 are MGHRA and YSYEKL. CDR3 DNA: TGCGCCAGCAGCCAAGGGAAGCGGACGAACACCGGGGAGCTGTTTTTT. Its protein product is CASSQGKRTNTGELFF.

Points on this clone: This specimen includes other DNA sequences encoding the same CDR3. The V and J genes are TRBV18 and TRBJ2-3; D uncertain. Trimming took 2 bases from V and 0 from J, leaving 6 bases between them. Germline V gene lookup returns CDR1 KGHSH and CDR2 LQKENI. CDR3 length equals 14 residues. CDR3 in DNA: TGTGCCAGCTCACCAGGGCGTAGCACAGATACGCAGTATTTT. It codes for CASSPGRSTDTQYF.

The chain has TRBV4-1 and TRBJ2-1; TRBD2 might be the D (5 bases). Germline CDR1 is MGHRA and CDR2 is YSYEKL. V was clipped by 0 bases and J by 1 base, with 7 bases between them. The length of the CDR3 is 15 residues. The CDR3 sequence: CASSQETGSYNEQFF. The CDR3 bases are TGCGCCAGCAGCCAAGAAACGGGATCCTACAATGAGCAGTTCTTC.

This clone has more than one count but fewer than ten. J is TRBJ2-3 and V is TRBV5-4, with D possibly being TRBD1 or TRBD2 (6 bases each). Looked up from germline, CDR1 is SGHNT and CDR2 is YYREEE (reference sequence). The CDR3 spans 14 residues. Trimming pared 5 bases from V and 9 bases from J, leaving 19 bases between. This CDR3 reads CASRPGHPEGTQYF. In nucleotides, the CDR3 is TGTGCCAGCAGGCCGGGACACCCGGAGGGAACGCAGTATTTT.

The V call is TRBV28, the J call TRBJ1-1; D not certain. The CDR3 runs 13 residues. V was clipped by 5 bases and J by 8 bases, with 15 bases between them. Germline lookup yields CDR1 MDHEN and CDR2 SYDVKM. This CDR3 reads CASSAPLVAEAFF. Written as DNA, the CDR3 is TGTGCCAGCAGTGCGCCGCTGGTCGCCGAAGCTTTCTTT.

V and J are TRBV27 and TRBJ2-7; weak D call: TRBD2 (6 bases). Trimming stripped 0 bases from V and 3 bases from J, with 12 bases between. CDR1 is MNHEY and CDR2 is SMNVEV in the germline V gene (reference sequence). This CDR3 is built from 15 residues. The CDR3 DNA is TGTGCCAGCAGTTTATCCCCTAGCGTAAACTACGAGCAGTACTTC. As protein: CASSLSPSVNYEQYF.

A few counts support this clone. The chain has TRBV18 and TRBJ1-3; no reliable D call. Germline V gives CDR1 KGHSH, CDR2 LQKENI. The CDR3 is made up of 13 amino acids. Between the trimmed V and J ends, which lost 8 bases and 0 bases, there was a span of 8 bases. The CDR3 here is CASAGPSGNTIYF. In nucleotides, the CDR3 is TGTGCCAGCGCCGGCCCCTCTGGAAACACCATATATTTT.

This clone was detected a few times. The CDR3 coding sequence is TGTGCCAGCAGCTTGATGGGACTAGCGGGAGGGCCGGGTTACGAGCAGTACTTC. It yields the protein CASSLMGLAGGPGYEQYF. V and J are TRBV7-8 and TRBJ2-7; 16 nucleotides line up with TRBD2. Losses at the gene ends were 3 bases for V and 4 bases for J; bases not matched to a gene: 9. CDR3 length equals 18 residues. CDR1 and CDR2 (germline): SGHVS, FQNEAQ.

This clone has only a few counts. The rearrangement uses TRBV7-6 and TRBJ2-5, with 10 bases identical to TRBD2. The CDR3 loop spans 16 amino acids. Trimming took 5 bases from V and 5 from J; bases not matched to a gene: 11. The germline gives CDR1 SGHVS, CDR2 FNYEAQ. CDR3 region: CASSPQAGGYSETQYF. The CDR3 region has the DNA TGTGCCAGCAGCCCCCAAGCGGGAGGGTACAGCGAGACCCAGTACTTC. The whole variable domain, filled in from reference TRBV7-6 and TRBJ2-5, reads GAGVSQSPRYKVTKRGQDVALRCDPISGHVSLYWYRQALGQGPEFLTYFNYEAQQDKSGLPNDRFSAERPEGSISTLTIQRTEQRDSAMYRCASSPQAGGYSETQYFGPGTRLLVL.

V gene TRBV5-8 combines with J gene TRBJ2-1; TRBD2 matches at 13 bases. Unmatched junction bases numbered 5, after V lost 1 base and J lost 7 bases. The CDR3 contains 16 residues. Germline assignment: CDR1 SGHTS and CDR2 YDEGEE. This CDR3 is CASSLRTSGRVNEQFF. DNA for the CDR3: TGTGCCAGCAGCTTGCGTACTAGCGGGAGGGTTAATGAGCAGTTCTTC.

The chain recombines TRBV27 with TRBJ2-7; D perhaps matches TRBD1 (6 bases). Germline V gene sequence: CDR1 MNHEY, CDR2 SMNVEV (reference sequence). V was trimmed by 4 bases and J by 3 bases, leaving 16 bases between them. This CDR3 contains 15 residues. The CDR3 loop reads CASSSADRPLYEQYF. The CDR3 DNA reads as TGTGCCAGCAGTTCCGCCGACAGGCCCCTCTACGAGCAGTACTTC.

Many counts were recorded for this clone. This chain joins TRBV7-9 and TRBJ1-4; D ambiguous. The V and J ends lost 1 base and 3 bases respectively, with 15 bases between them. Germline V gene data show CDR1 as SEHNR and CDR2 as FQNEAQ (reference sequence). The CDR3 runs to 17 residues. The DNA of the CDR3 is TGTGCCAGCAGCTTAGGCCGCGGCCCTGGGGCTAATGAAAAACTGTTTTTT. Translating it yields CASSLGRGPGANEKLFF.

This chain joins TRBV11-2 and TRBJ2-1, with 8 bases aligning to TRBD2. Germline values: CDR1 SGHAT, CDR2 FQNNGV. The CDR3 extends over 16 amino acids. With V trimmed by 6 bases and J by 6 bases, 13 bases remained unmatched. CDR3 bases: TGTGCCAGCAGATCCACCGGGACTAGTGACTCCAATGAGCAGTTCTTC. This sequence encodes CASRSTGTSDSNEQFF.

The V and J genes are TRBV29-1 and TRBJ1-1, with D perhaps TRBD1 (5 bases). This CDR3 contains 15 residues. Germline V CDR1 and CDR2: SQVTM, ANQGSEA. V dropped 3 bases and J dropped 5 bases, with 19 bases sitting between them. CDR3: CSVELFGGVKTEAFF. CDR3 in DNA: TGCAGCGTTGAGTTGTTTGGAGGGGTTAAAACTGAAGCTTTCTTT.

This clone appeared many times. The rearrangement links TRBV7-2 to TRBJ2-2, with 7 bases aligning to TRBD2. This CDR3 comprises 15 residues. The trim removed 3 bases at V and 6 bases at J, leaving 7 bases unmatched. CDR1 and CDR2 from the germline V gene are SGHTA and FQGNSA. The CDR3 sequence: CASSLLAVVPGELFF. The CDR3 DNA is TGTGCCAGCAGCTTGCTAGCGGTGGTTCCCGGGGAGCTGTTTTTT.

CDR3 in DNA: TGTGCCAGCAGTTTAAGAGGGAGCACAGATACGCAGTATTTT. Translated: CASSLRGSTDTQYF. The chain combines TRBV28 with TRBJ2-3; D might be TRBD2 (5 bases). CDR3 length equals 14 residues. V was clipped by 2 bases and J by 0 bases, with 6 bases between them. CDR1 and CDR2 from the germline V gene are MDHEN and SYDVKM.

This clone was picked up many times. The chain links TRBV2 to TRBJ1-4; D is unclear. The CDR3 totals 14 residues. Between the trimmed V and J ends, which lost 4 bases and 16 bases, there was a span of 22 bases. The germline V gene has CDR1 SNHLY and CDR2 FYNNEI. The CDR3 is CASSGPPGSAGWFF. CDR3 coding DNA: TGTGCCAGCAGTGGGCCCCCCGGGAGCGCAGGTTGGTTTTTT.